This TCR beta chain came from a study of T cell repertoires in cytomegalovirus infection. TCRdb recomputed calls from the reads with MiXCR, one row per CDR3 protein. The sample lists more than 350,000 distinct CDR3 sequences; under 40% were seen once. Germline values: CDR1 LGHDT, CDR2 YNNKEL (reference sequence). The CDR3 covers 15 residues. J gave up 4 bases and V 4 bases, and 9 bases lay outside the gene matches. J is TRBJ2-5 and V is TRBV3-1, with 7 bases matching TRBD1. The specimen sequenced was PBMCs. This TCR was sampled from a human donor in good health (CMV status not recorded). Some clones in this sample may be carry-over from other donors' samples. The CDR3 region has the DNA TGTGCCAGCAGCCTAGGGGGCGTGACGGGAGAGACCCAGTACTTC. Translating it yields CASSLGGVTGETQYF.